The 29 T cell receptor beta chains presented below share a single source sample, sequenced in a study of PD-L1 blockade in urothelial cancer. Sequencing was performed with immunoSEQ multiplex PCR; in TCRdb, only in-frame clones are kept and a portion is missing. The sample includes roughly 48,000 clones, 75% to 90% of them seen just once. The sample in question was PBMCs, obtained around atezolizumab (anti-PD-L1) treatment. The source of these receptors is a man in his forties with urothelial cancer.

The CDR3 is CASSLEIATSTDTQYF. DNA of the CDR3: TGTGCCAGCAGCTTGGAGATAGCGACTAGCACAGATACGCAGTATTTT. V is TRBV5-4 and J is TRBJ2-3; a possible D gene is TRBD2 (5 bases). Germline assignment: CDR1 SGHNT and CDR2 YYREEE (reference sequence). The CDR3 is made up of 16 amino acids. Deletions cut 0 bases from V and 0 bases from J, with 11 bases between.

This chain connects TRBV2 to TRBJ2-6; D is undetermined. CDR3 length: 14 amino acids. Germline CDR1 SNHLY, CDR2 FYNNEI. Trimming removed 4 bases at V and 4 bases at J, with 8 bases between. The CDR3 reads CASSGSIGANVLTF. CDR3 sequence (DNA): TGTGCCAGCAGTGGGAGTATCGGGGCCAACGTCCTGACTTTC.

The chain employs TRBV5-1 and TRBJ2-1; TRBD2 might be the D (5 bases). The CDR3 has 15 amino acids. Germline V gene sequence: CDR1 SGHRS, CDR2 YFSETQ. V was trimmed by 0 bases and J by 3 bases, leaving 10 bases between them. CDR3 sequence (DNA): TGCGCCAGCAGCTTGGAACTAGTTGTCTACAATGAGCAGTTCTTC. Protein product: CASSLELVVYNEQFF.

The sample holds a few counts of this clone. The CDR3 DNA is TGTGCCAGCAATCCTAGGGCAAGCGGGTCCTACGAGCAGTACTTC. As protein: CASNPRASGSYEQYF. This chain joins TRBV6-5 and TRBJ2-7; possibly TRBD2 for D (6 bases). Trimming removed 7 bases at V and 1 base at J, with 17 bases between. Germline V CDR1 and CDR2: MNHEY, SVGAGI. The CDR3 is 15 residues long.

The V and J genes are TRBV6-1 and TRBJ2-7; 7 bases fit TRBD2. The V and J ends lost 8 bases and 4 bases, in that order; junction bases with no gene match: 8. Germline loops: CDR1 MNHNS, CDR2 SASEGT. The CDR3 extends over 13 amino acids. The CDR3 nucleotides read TGTGCCAGCGCGTGGGCGGGAGAGTACGAGCAGTACTTC. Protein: CASAWAGEYEQYF.

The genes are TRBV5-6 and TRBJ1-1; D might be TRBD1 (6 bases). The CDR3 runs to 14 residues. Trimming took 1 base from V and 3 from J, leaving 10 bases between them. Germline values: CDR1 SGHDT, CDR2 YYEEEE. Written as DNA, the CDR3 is TGTGCCAGCAGCTTGACAGGGCGGGACACTGAAGCTTTCTTT. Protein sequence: CASSLTGRDTEAFF. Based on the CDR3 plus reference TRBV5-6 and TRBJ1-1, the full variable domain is DAGVTQSPTHLIKTRGQQVTLRCSPKSGHDTVSWYQQALGQGPQFIFQYYEEEERQRGNFPDRFSGHQFPNYSSELNVNALLLGDSALYLCASSLTGRDTEAFFGQGTRLTVV.

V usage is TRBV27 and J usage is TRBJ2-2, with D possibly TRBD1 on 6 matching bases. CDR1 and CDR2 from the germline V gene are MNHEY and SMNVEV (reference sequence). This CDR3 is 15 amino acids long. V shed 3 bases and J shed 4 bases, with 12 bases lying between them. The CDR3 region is CASSFSRQVTGELFF. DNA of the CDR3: TGTGCCAGCAGTTTTTCCCGACAGGTCACCGGGGAGCTGTTTTTT.

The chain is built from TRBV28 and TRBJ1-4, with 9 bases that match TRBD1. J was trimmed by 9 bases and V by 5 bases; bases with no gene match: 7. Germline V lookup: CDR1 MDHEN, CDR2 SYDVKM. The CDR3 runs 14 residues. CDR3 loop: CASSKQGAQKKLFF. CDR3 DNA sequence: TGTGCCAGCAGTAAACAGGGGGCGCAGAAAAAACTGTTTTTT.

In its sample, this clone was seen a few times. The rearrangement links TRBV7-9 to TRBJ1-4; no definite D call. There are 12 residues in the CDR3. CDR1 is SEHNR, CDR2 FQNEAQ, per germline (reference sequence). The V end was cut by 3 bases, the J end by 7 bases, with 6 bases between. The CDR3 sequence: CASSLEAEKLFF. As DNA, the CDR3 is TGTGCCAGCAGCTTGGAGGCTGAAAAACTGTTTTTT.

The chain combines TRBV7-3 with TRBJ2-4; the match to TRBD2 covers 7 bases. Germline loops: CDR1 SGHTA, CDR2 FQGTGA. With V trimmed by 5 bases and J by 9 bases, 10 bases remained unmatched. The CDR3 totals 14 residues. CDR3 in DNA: TGTGCCAGCAGCCTTCTGGGAGGGGAGGGCATTCAGTACTTC. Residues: CASSLLGGEGIQYF.

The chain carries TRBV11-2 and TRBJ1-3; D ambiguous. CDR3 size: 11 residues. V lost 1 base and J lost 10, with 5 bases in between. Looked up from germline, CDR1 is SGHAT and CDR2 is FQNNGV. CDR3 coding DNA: TGTGCCAGCAGCTTAGCACAGACCATATATTTT. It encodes CASSLAQTIYF.

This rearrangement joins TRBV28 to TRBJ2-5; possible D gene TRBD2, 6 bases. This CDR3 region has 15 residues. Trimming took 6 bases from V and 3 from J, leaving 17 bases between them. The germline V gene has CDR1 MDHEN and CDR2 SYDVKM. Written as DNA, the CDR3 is TGTGCCAGCAGCCTCAGCAGGAGGGGAAAAGAGACCCAGTACTTC. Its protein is CASSLSRRGKETQYF.

CDR3 DNA sequence: TGTGCCAGCAGCTCTCTAGGGGATGAGCAGTTCTTC. The encoded protein is CASSSLGDEQFF. The genes are TRBV7-9 and TRBJ2-1; maybe TRBD1 (5 bases). This CDR3 has 12 residues. CDR1 and CDR2 from the germline V gene are SEHNR and FQNEAQ (reference sequence). Trimming took off 4 bases at V and 8 bases at J, with 9 bases between the two ends.

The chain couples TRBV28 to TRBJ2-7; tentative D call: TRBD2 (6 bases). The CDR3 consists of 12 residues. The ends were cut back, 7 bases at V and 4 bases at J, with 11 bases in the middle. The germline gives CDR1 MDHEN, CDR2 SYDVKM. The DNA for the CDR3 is TGTGCCAGCAAGGAGGGGTTATACGAGCAGTACTTC. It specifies CASKEGLYEQYF.

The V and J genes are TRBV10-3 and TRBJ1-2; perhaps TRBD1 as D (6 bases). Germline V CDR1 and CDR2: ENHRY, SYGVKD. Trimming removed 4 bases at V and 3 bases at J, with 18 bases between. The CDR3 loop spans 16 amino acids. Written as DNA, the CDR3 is TGTGCCATCAGTGCTGGTACAGGGCTTAGGGACTATGGCTACACCTTC. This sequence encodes CAISAGTGLRDYGYTF.

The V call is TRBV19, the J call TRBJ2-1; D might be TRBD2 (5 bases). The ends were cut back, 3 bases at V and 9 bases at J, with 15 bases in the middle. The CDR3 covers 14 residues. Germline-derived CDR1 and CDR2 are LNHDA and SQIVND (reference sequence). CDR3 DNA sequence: TGTGCCAGTAGTATTAGTGGCGGGCGCAGTGAGCAGTTCTTC. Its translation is CASSISGGRSEQFF.

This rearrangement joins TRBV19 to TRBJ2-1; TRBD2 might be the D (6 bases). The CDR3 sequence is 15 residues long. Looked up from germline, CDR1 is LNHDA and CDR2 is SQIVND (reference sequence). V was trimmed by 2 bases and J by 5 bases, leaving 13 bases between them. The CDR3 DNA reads TGTGCCAGTAGTATATATCCTAGCGTGAACAATGAGCAGTTCTTC. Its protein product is CASSIYPSVNNEQFF.

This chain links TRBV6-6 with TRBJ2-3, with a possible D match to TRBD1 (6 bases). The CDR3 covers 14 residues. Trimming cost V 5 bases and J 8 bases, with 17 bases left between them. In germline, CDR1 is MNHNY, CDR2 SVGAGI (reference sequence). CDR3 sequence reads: CASSQGTGQGTQYF. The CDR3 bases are TGTGCCAGCAGTCAGGGGACCGGCCAGGGTACGCAGTATTTT.

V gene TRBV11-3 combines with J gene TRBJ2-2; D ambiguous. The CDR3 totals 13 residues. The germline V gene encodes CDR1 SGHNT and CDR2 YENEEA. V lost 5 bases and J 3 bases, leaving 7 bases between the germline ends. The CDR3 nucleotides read TGTGCCAGCAGCCGAAGCCACACCGGGGAGCTGTTTTTT. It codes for CASSRSHTGELFF.

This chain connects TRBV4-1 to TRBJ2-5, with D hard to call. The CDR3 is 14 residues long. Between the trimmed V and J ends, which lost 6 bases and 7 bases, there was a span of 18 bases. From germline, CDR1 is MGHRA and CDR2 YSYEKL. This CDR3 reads CASRPIDPTGTQYF. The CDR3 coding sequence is TGCGCCAGCAGACCGATTGACCCGACGGGGACCCAGTACTTC.

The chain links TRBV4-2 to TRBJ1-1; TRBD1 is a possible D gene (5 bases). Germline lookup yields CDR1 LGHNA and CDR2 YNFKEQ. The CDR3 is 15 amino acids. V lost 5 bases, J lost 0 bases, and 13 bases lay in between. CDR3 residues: CASSFAGGVNTEAFF. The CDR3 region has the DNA TGTGCCAGCAGCTTCGCGGGGGGGGTGAACACTGAAGCTTTCTTT.

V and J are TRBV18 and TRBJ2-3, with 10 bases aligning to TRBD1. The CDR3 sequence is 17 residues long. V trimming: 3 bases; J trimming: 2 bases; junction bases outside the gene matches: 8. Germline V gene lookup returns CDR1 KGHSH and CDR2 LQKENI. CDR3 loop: CASSPRGTGASTDTQYF. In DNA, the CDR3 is TGTGCCAGCTCACCGCGGGGGACAGGGGCCTCCACAGATACGCAGTATTTT. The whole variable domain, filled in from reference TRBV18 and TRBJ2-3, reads NAGVMQNPRHLVRRRGQEARLRCSPMKGHSHVYWYRQLPEEGLKFMVYLQKENIIDESGMPKERFSAEFPKEGPSILRIQQVVRGDSAAYFCASSPRGTGASTDTQYFGPGTRLTVL.

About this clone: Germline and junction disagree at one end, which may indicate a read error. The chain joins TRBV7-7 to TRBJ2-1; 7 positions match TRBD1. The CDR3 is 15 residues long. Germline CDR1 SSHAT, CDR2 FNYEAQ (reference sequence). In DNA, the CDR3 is TGTGCTAGCAGCTTAGACAGGGCATCCTACAATGAGCAGTTCTTC. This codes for CASSLDRASYNEQFF. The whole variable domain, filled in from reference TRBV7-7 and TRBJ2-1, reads GAGVSQSPRYKVTKRGQDVTLRCDPISSHATLYWYQQALGQGPEFLTYFNYEAQPDKSGLPSDRFSAERPEGSISTLTIQRTEQRDSAMYRCASSLDRASYNEQFFGPGTRLTVL.

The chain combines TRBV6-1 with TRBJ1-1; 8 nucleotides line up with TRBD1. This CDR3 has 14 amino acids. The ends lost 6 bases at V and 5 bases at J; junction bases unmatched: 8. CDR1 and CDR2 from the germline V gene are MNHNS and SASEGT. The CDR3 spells CASSVTGGKTEAFF. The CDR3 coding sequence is TGTGCCAGCAGCGTAACAGGGGGTAAGACTGAAGCTTTCTTT.

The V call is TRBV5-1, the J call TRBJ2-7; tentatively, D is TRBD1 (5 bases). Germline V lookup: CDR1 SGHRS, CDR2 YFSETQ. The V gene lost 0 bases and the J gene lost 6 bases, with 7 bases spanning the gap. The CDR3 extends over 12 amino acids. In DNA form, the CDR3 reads TGCGCCAGCAGCTTGGCAGGGTCCGAGCAGTACTTC. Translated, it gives CASSLAGSEQYF.

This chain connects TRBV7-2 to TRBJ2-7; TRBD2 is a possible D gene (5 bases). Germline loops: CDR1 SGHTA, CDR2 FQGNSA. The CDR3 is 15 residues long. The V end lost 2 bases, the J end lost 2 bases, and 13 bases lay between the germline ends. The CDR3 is CASSLKWEPTYEQYF. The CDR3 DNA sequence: TGTGCCAGCAGCTTAAAGTGGGAGCCCACCTACGAGCAGTACTTC.

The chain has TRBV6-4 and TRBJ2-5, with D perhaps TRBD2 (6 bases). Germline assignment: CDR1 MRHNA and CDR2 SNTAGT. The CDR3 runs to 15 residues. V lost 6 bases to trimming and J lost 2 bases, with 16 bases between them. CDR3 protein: CASSQMGGFQETQYF. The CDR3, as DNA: TGTGCCAGCAGCCAGATGGGGGGTTTTCAAGAGACCCAGTACTTC.

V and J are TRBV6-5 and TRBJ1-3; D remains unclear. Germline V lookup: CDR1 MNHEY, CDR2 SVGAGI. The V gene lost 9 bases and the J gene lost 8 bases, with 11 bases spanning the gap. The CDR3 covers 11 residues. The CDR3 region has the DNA TGTGCCAGTGGCACAGCGGACACCATATATTTT. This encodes CASGTADTIYF.

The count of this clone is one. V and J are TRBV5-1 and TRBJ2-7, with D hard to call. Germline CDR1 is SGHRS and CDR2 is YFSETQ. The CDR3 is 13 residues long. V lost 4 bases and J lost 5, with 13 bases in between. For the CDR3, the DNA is TGCGCCAGCAGCCTAGATACAATGAACGAGCAGTACTTC. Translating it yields CASSLDTMNEQYF.